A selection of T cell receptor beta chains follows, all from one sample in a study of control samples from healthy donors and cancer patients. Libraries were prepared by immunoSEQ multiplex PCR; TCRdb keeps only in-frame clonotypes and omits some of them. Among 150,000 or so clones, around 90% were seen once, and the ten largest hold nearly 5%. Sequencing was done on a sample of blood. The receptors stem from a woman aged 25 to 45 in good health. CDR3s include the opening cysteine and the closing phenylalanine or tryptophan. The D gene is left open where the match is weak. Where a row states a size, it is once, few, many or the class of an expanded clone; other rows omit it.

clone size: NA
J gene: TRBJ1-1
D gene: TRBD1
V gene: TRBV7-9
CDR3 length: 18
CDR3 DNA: TGTGCCAGCAGCTTAGCCAGAACAGGGGGGTGGGCGAACACTGAAGCTTTCTTT
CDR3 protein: CASSLARTGGWANTEAFF

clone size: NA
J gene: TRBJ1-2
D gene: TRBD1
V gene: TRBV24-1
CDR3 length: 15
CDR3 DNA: TGTGCCACCAGTGACTCCGGGACAGGGAACTATGGCTACACCTTC
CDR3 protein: CATSDSGTGNYGYTF

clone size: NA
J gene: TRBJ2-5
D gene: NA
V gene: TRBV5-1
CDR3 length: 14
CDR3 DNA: TGCGCCAGCAGCGCGACAGGGGAGGGGAAGACCCAGTACTTC
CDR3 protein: CASSATGEGKTQYF

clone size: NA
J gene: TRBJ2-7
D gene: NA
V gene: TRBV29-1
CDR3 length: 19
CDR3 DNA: TGCAGCGTTGACGACCCGGGACCGGTCCCTACCCCGCGCTCCTACGAGCAGTACTTC
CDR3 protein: CSVDDPGPVPTPRSYEQYF

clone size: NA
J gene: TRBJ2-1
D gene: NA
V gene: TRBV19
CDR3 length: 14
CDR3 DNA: TGTGCCAGTGGTTTGAAAGGACAGTACAATGAGCAGTTCTTC
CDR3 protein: CASGLKGQYNEQFF

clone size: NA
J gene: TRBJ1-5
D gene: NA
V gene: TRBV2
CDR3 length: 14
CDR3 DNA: TGTGCCAGCAGTGAGACGGGTTCTCATCAGCCCCAGCATTTT
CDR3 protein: CASSETGSHQPQHF

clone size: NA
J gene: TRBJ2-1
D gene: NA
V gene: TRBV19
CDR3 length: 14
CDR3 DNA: TGTGCCAGTAAGAAATCTAGCGACCACAATGAGCAGTTCTTC
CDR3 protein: CASKKSSDHNEQFF

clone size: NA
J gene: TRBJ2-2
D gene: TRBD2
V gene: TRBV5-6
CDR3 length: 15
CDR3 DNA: TGTGCCAGCGAGGCAGCGGGAGGGAACACCGGGGAGCTGTTTTTT
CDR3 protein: CASEAAGGNTGELFF

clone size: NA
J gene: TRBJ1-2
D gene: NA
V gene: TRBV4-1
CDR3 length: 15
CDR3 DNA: TGCGCCAGCAGCCAAGATTGGCGGGGGGGCTATGGCTACACCTTC
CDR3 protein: CASSQDWRGGYGYTF

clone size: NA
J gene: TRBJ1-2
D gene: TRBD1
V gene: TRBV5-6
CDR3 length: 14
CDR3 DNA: TGTGCCAGCAGCTTAGGGACAGGGTATTATGGCTACACCTTC
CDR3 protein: CASSLGTGYYGYTF

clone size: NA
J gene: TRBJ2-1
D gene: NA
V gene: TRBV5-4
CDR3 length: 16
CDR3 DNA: TGTGCCAGCAGCGAACTGGAGAGGGGTAATGACAATGAGCAGTTCTTC
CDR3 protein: CASSELERGNDNEQFF

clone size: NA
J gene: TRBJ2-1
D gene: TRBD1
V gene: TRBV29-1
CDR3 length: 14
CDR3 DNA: TGCAGCGTTGCTTACGGGACAGGGGGCAATGAGCAGTTCTTC
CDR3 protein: CSVAYGTGGNEQFF

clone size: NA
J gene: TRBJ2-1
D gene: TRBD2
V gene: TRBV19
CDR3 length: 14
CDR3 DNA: TGTGCCAGTAAGCCGGGACTAGCTTCCCATGAGCAGTTCTTC
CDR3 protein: CASKPGLASHEQFF

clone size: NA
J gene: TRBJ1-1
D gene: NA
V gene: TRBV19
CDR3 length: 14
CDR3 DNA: TGTGCCAGCACCAATAGGGAGGTGAACACTGAAGCTTTCTTT
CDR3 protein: CASTNREVNTEAFF

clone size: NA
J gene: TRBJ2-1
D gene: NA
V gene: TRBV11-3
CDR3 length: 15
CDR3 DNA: TGTGCCAGCAGCTTAGGACATCACTCCTACAATGAGCAGTTCTTC
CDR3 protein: CASSLGHHSYNEQFF

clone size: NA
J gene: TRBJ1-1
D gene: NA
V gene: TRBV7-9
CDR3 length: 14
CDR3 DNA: TGTGCCAGCAGCTTAACAGAGATGAACACTGAAGCTTTCTTT
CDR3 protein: CASSLTEMNTEAFF

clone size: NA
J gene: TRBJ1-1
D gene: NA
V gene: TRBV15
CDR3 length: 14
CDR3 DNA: TGTGCCACCAGCAGCGGGGGGGCAAACACTGAAGCTTTCTTT
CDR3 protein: CATSSGGANTEAFF

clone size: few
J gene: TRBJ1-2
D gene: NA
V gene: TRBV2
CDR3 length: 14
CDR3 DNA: TGTGCCAGGGGGGGTCAGGATAGGAACTATGGCTACACCTTC
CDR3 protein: CARGGQDRNYGYTF

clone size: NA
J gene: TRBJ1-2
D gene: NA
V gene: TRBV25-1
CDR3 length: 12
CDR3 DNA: TGTGCCAGCAGGCAGGGAGCAGATGGCTACACCTTC
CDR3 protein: CASRQGADGYTF

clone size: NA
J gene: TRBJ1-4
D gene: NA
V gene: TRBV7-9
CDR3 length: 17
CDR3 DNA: TGTGCCAGCAGCTTAGCTGTCGGGGTTACAACTAATGAAAAACTGTTTTTT
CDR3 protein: CASSLAVGVTTNEKLFF

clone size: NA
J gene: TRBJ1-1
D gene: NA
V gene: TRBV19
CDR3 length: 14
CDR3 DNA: TGTGCCAGTAGTAAAGCACATATGAACACTGAAGCTTTCTTT
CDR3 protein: CASSKAHMNTEAFF

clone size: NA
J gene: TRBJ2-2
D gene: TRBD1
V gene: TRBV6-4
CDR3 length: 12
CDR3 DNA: TGTGCCAGCGGGACAGGGACCGGGGAGCTGTTTTTT
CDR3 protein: CASGTGTGELFF

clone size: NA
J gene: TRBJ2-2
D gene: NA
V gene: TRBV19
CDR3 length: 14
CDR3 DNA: TGTGCCAGTAGCCTCGATGCGAACACCGGGGAGCTGTTTTTT
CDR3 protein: CASSLDANTGELFF

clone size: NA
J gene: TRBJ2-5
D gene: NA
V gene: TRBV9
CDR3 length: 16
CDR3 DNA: TGTGCCAGCAGCGTAGGGCTGGGGAGCTACCAAGAGACCCAGTACTTC
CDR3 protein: CASSVGLGSYQETQYF

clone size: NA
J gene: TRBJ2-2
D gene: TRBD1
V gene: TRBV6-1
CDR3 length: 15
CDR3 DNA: TGTGCCAGCAGTGATGGTTACACAGGGGGCGAGGAGCTGTTTTTT
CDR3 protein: CASSDGYTGGEELFF

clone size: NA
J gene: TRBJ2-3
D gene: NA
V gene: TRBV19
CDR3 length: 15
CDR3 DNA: TGTGCCAGTAGTATTGGTGGGAGGAGCACAGATACGCAGTATTTT
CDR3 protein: CASSIGGRSTDTQYF

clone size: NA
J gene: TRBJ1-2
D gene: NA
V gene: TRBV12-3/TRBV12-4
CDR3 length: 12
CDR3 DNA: TGTGCCAGCAGCCTGACAGCCTATGGCTACACCTTC
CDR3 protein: CASSLTAYGYTF

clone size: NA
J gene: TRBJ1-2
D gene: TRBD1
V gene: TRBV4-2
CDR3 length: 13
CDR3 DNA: TGTGCCAGCAGCCAGGGGACAGGGAACGGCTACACCTTC
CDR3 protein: CASSQGTGNGYTF

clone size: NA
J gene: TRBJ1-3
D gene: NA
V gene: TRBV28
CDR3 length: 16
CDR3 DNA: TGTGCCAGCAGTTTAATGGGGGCGAGCTCTGGAAACACCATATATTTT
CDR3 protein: CASSLMGASSGNTIYF